Listed here are 22 T cell receptor beta chains from one sample, sequenced in a study of radiation and T cells in renal cell carcinoma. TCRdb keeps only in-frame clones here, not all; method: immunoSEQ multiplex PCR. Altogether over 35,000 clones are present, over 80% being singletons, with the ten largest covering 25% to 30%. Time point given: blood 4 weeks post-SBRT, at nephrectomy. Stated treatment: 15 Gy SBRT to primary tumor, nephrectomy 4 weeks later. This material consisted of blood, taken from a patient whose treatment included radiotherapy and nephrectomy. The receptors originated from a woman in her 70s with renal cell carcinoma.

In this sample, this clone turned up a few times. The chain has TRBV7-6 and TRBJ2-7; 7 positions agree with TRBD2. The J segment lost 1 base and the V segment lost 6 bases, leaving 6 bases of the junction unmatched. The CDR3 covers 14 residues. The germline V gene has CDR1 SGHVS and CDR2 FNYEAQ. This CDR3 is CASSMGGRSYEQYF. DNA for the CDR3: TGTGCCAGCAGTATGGGGGGGAGATCCTACGAGCAGTACTTC.

V gene TRBV5-4 combines with J gene TRBJ2-1; 13 positions agree with TRBD2. The CDR3 is 16 amino acids. Germline V gene data show CDR1 as SGHNT and CDR2 as YYREEE (reference sequence). After removal of 6 bases from V and 7 bases from J, the junction contained 10 bases not matched to a gene. The CDR3 loop is CASKLAGGPLINEQFF. Here the CDR3 DNA reads TGTGCCAGCAAACTAGCGGGAGGGCCACTCATTAATGAGCAGTTCTTC.

This chain joins TRBV7-2 and TRBJ2-1, with 10 bases matching TRBD2. J was trimmed by 8 bases and V by 1 base; bases with no gene match: 8. Germline values: CDR1 SGHTA, CDR2 FQGNSA. The CDR3 is made up of 16 amino acids. The CDR3 DNA reads TGTGCCAGCAGCTTAGTGCTAGCGGGGGCCGGAGATGAGCAGTTCTTC. Translation gives CASSLVLAGAGDEQFF.

The chain recombines TRBV9 with TRBJ1-3; D is uncertain. The germline CDR1 and CDR2 sequences are SGDLS and YYNGEE. This CDR3 is built from 14 residues. Trimming removed 0 bases at V and 3 bases at J, with 7 bases between. The CDR3 nucleotides read TGTGCCAGCAGCGTAGGAGGATATGGAAACACCATATATTTT. This translates into CASSVGGYGNTIYF.

The chain employs TRBV21-1 and TRBJ1-6; the table's D gene call, TRBD1, was not cross checked with the DNA. TRBV21-1 is shown as a pseudogene. This CDR3 is 16 amino acids long. In DNA, the CDR3 is TGTGCCAGCACCCTAGATGACAGGGGGAATAATTCACCCCTCCACTTT. Translation: CASTLDDRGNNSPLHF.

The rearrangement uses TRBV4-1 and TRBJ2-5, with unresolved D. Germline V gives CDR1 MGHRA, CDR2 YSYEKL. The CDR3 contains 12 residues. V lost 0 bases to trimming and J lost 5 bases, with 4 bases between them. For the CDR3, the DNA is TGCGCCAGCAGCCAAGATCGCGAGACCCAGTACTTC. Translating gives CASSQDRETQYF.

The chain employs TRBV14 and TRBJ2-1; D unresolved. The V end lost 4 bases, the J end lost 8 bases, and 9 bases lay between the germline ends. Germline V gene lookup returns CDR1 SGHDN and CDR2 FVKESK. The CDR3 covers 12 residues. CDR3 DNA sequence: TGTGCCAGCAGCCTGATGGGGTATGAGCAGTTCTTC. Residues: CASSLMGYEQFF.

This chain connects TRBV10-3 to TRBJ2-7; no reliable D call. CDR3 size: 15 residues. Germline CDR1 ENHRY, CDR2 SYGVKD. V was clipped by 4 bases and J by 2 bases, with 15 bases between them. CDR3 sequence: CAISAAADSAYEQYF. CDR3 bases: TGTGCCATCAGTGCCGCGGCCGACTCAGCCTACGAGCAGTACTTC.

The V call is TRBV6-5, the J call TRBJ2-7; 12 nucleotides align to TRBD2. The germline V gene has CDR1 MNHEY and CDR2 SVGAGI. V lost 10 bases and J lost 6; bases outside the gene matches: 13. The CDR3 sequence is 15 residues long. CDR3 DNA sequence: TGTGCCATCAGCCCATCGCTAGCGGGGGGGTCCGAGCAGTACTTC. This sequence encodes CAISPSLAGGSEQYF.

This rearrangement joins TRBV4-3 to TRBJ2-7, with 7 bases aligning to TRBD2. V trimming: 0 bases; J trimming: 0 bases; junction bases outside the gene matches: 5. The CDR3 has 16 amino acids. Germline V CDR1 and CDR2: LGHNA, YSLEER. This chain's CDR3 is CASSQDWSGISYEQYF. CDR3 nucleotide sequence: TGCGCCAGCAGCCAAGATTGGAGCGGGATCTCCTACGAGCAGTACTTC.

The gene calls are TRBV7-8 and TRBJ2-1; no clear D gene. The V gene lost 4 bases and the J gene lost 0 bases, with 13 bases spanning the gap. CDR3 length: 16 residues. The germline V gene encodes CDR1 SGHVS and CDR2 FQNEAQ. The CDR3, as DNA: TGTGCCAGCAGCTGGACGGCCCTGAGCTCCTACAATGAGCAGTTCTTC. Translated: CASSWTALSSYNEQFF.

This clone was counted a few times. The chain couples TRBV7-8 to TRBJ2-1, with a weak D call TRBD1 (6 bases). V was cut by 6 bases and J by 9 bases, with 15 bases left in between. Per germline, CDR1 SGHVS and CDR2 FQNEAQ. The CDR3 extends over 13 amino acids. In DNA, the CDR3 is TGTGCCAGCAGTTATTGGGGGCTCAGTGAGCAGTTCTTC. Translation: CASSYWGLSEQFF.

The V and J genes are TRBV6-5 and TRBJ1-1; 7 nucleotides agree with TRBD1. Germline lookup yields CDR1 MNHEY and CDR2 SVGAGI. V trimming: 4 bases; J trimming: 1 base; junction bases outside the gene matches: 6. The CDR3 length is 15 residues. In DNA form, the CDR3 reads TGTGCCAGCAGTTCCGCCGGGACAGAGAACACTGAAGCTTTCTTT. It yields the protein CASSSAGTENTEAFF.

This chain links TRBV4-1 with TRBJ1-5; the D gene is possibly TRBD1 (5 bases). The V end was cut by 4 bases, the J end by 6 bases, with 16 bases between. CDR1 and CDR2 from the germline V gene are MGHRA and YSYEKL. CDR3 length: 15 amino acids. The CDR3 sequence is CASSRGRENFQPQHF. In nucleotides, the CDR3 is TGCGCCAGCAGCCGTGGCAGGGAGAATTTTCAGCCCCAGCATTTT.

The genes are TRBV7-8 and TRBJ1-5; D perhaps matches TRBD1 (6 bases). The CDR3 extends over 16 amino acids. The V gene's germline CDR1 is SGHVS and CDR2 FQNEAQ. V dropped 5 bases and J dropped 1 base, with 15 bases sitting between them. The CDR3 region has the DNA TGTGCCAGCAGCAAAGTGGGGGGCATCAGCAATCAGCCCCAGCATTTT. Residues: CASSKVGGISNQPQHF.

The rearrangement links TRBV5-5 to TRBJ2-2, with 7 bases identical to TRBD2. The germline gives CDR1 SGHKS, CDR2 YYEKEE (reference sequence). V shed 0 bases, J shed 1 base, and the junction held 0 bases outside the gene matches. The CDR3 is made up of 15 amino acids. CDR3 DNA: TGTGCCAGCAGCTTGGCGGGGGGGAACACCGGGGAGCTGTTTTTT. Translating gives CASSLAGGNTGELFF.

The J gene is TRBJ1-2, the V gene TRBV10-3; D perhaps matches TRBD1 (5 bases). Germline loops: CDR1 ENHRY, CDR2 SYGVKD. CDR3 size: 16 residues. V was trimmed by 4 bases and J by 4 bases, leaving 19 bases between them. The CDR3 protein is CAISGTDIRDFYGYTF. The DNA of the CDR3 is TGTGCCATCAGTGGGACCGATATTAGGGACTTCTATGGCTACACCTTC.

The V call is TRBV7-9, the J call TRBJ1-2; possibly TRBD1 for D (6 bases). The germline gives CDR1 SEHNR, CDR2 FQNEAQ (reference sequence). The CDR3 is made up of 15 amino acids. The germline V and J ends were trimmed by 10 bases and 0 bases, with 18 bases remaining between them. CDR3 nucleotide sequence: TGTGCCACCGAATTGCCTTGGACAGCTAACTATGGCTACACCTTC. Translating gives CATELPWTANYGYTF.

The chain joins TRBV29-1 to TRBJ2-2, with D maybe TRBD1 (6 bases). V was cut by 3 bases and J by 6 bases, with 17 bases left in between. Germline assignment: CDR1 SQVTM and CDR2 ANQGSEA. The CDR3 extends over 15 amino acids. CDR3 nucleotide sequence: TGCAGCGTTGATAGTCAACAGGGATTCCCCGGGGAGCTGTTTTTT. As protein: CSVDSQQGFPGELFF.

The CDR3 DNA reads TGTGCCAGCAGCTTGGAAAGGTCGGGGTCTCCTAGCACAGATACGCAGTATTTT. This encodes CASSLERSGSPSTDTQYF. This chain links TRBV5-4 with TRBJ2-3, with a possible D match to TRBD2 (5 bases). Trimming shortened V by 0 bases and J by 0 bases, and 17 bases separated the two germline ends. Germline V gene data show CDR1 as SGHNT and CDR2 as YYREEE (reference sequence). This CDR3 region has 18 residues.

The gene calls are TRBV18 and TRBJ1-1; the match to TRBD1 covers 7 bases. CDR3 length equals 13 residues. J was trimmed by 6 bases and V by 1 base; bases with no gene match: 2. CDR1 and CDR2 from the germline V gene are KGHSH and LQKENI. The CDR3 spells CASSPQQGPEAFF. DNA of the CDR3: TGTGCCAGCTCACCACAACAGGGGCCTGAAGCTTTCTTT.

The chain employs TRBV5-6 and TRBJ2-1; TRBD2 might be the D (7 bases). V shed 4 bases and J shed 4 bases, with 12 bases lying between them. CDR1 and CDR2 (germline): SGHDT, YYEEEE. The CDR3 runs 14 residues. The DNA of the CDR3 is TGTGCCAGCAGCCCGGGGGGCCGATACAATGAGCAGTTCTTC. Translated: CASSPGGRYNEQFF. Variable domain in full (rest from reference TRBV5-6 and TRBJ2-1): DAGVTQSPTHLIKTRGQQVTLRCSPKSGHDTVSWYQQALGQGPQFIFQYYEEEERQRGNFPDRFSGHQFPNYSSELNVNALLLGDSALYLCASSPGGRYNEQFFGPGTRLTVL.